This is a list of T cell receptor beta chains from one sample in a study of blood T cell repertoires in COVID-19. Some clones are missing from TCRdb's copy, which holds only in-frame ones; the method was immunoSEQ multiplex PCR. The sample lists about 320,000 clones; around 90% were seen once. Sequencing was done on a sample of PBMCs or T cells enriched from blood (not recorded which). The receptor set was obtained from a man aged 55-75 years who had recovered from COVID-19. Both conserved end residues are part of each CDR3. The D gene is left open where the match is weak. Expanded clones get a size class; other rows say once, few or many, or leave the size out.

D	J	V	size	DNA	CDR3
-	TRBJ2-1	TRBV21-1	-	TGTGCCAGCGAGTCTAGCGTAGCGGGAGGACACAATGAGCAGTTCTTC	CASESSVAGGHNEQFF
TRBD1	TRBJ1-2	TRBV29-1	once	TGCAGCGTCCCCGGCGGGGACAGGGGTAACTATGGCTACACCTTC	CSVPGGDRGNYGYTF
-	TRBJ2-7	TRBV27	-	TGTGCCAGCAAAGCGCCCTACAGCGGGCAGTACTTC	CASKAPYSGQYF
TRBD2	TRBJ2-1	TRBV5-1	-	TGCGCCAGCAGCGATCTGACTAGCGGGAGGCTGGACAATGAGCAGTTCTTC	CASSDLTSGRLDNEQFF
-	TRBJ2-7	TRBV2	-	TGTGCCAGCGAACAGGGCCCTATCTACGAGCAGTACTTC	CASEQGPIYEQYF
-	TRBJ1-2	TRBV28	-	TGTGCCAGCAGTTTGGAGACAGCTTCCAACTATGGCTACACCTTC	CASSLETASNYGYTF
TRBD2	TRBJ2-3	TRBV6-5	-	TGTGCCAGCAGTTACTTGCGAAGCGGGAGGGATACGCAGTATTTT	CASSYLRSGRDTQYF
TRBD1	TRBJ1-2	TRBV28	-	TGTGCCAGCAGTTTAGGGACAGGGGGACTTAAGTATGGCTACACCTTC	CASSLGTGGLKYGYTF
-	TRBJ1-1	TRBV5-6	-	TGTGCCAGCAGCTCCAGGGTAGAAGCTTTCTTT	CASSSRVEAFF
-	TRBJ1-4	TRBV6-1	-	TGTGCCAGCAGTGACCCAAGGTTAGGGTTTCGACAGAATGAAAAACTGTTTTTT	CASSDPRLGFRQNEKLFF
TRBD1	TRBJ1-3	TRBV6-1	once	TGTGCCAGCAGAACGGACAGGGTCGGTGGAAACACCATATATTTT	CASRTDRVGGNTIYF
TRBD2	TRBJ2-2	TRBV23-1	-	TGCGCCAGCAGTCAAGATCCATCGGGAGGCTCGACCGGGGAGCTGTTTTTT	CASSQDPSGGSTGELFF
TRBD1	TRBJ1-4	TRBV5-4	once	TGTGCCAGCAGCTTGGCCGGTCAGGGGGCGGATGAAAAACTGTTTTTT	CASSLAGQGADEKLFF
-	TRBJ2-5	TRBV18	-	TGTGCCAGCTCACCAGGGACAAACCAAGAGACCCAGTACTTC	CASSPGTNQETQYF
-	TRBJ1-1	TRBV10-3	-	TGTGCCATCAGTGAGGATCAGGGGCGGGGGCGCGGTGTGAACACTGAAGCTTTCTTT	CAISEDQGRGRGVNTEAFF
TRBD2	TRBJ2-7	TRBV19	-	TGTGCCAGTAGTATAGCGGGAGGTTTTCCCTACGAGCAGTACTTC	CASSIAGGFPYEQYF